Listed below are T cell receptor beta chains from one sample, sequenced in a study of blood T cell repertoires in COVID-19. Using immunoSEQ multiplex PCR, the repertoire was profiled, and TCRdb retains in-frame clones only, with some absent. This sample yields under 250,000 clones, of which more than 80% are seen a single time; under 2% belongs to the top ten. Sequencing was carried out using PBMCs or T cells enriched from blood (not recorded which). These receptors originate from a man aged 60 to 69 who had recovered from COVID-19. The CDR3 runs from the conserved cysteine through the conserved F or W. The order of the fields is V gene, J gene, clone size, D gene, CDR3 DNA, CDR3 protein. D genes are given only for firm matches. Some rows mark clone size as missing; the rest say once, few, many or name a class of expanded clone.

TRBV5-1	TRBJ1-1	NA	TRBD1	TGCGCCAGCAGCCCCTCGGTGGGACAGGGAGGAACTGAAGCTTTCTTT	CASSPSVGQGGTEAFF
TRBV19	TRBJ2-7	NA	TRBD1	TGTGCCAGTAGTAATCGACAGGGGGTACACGAGCAGTACTTC	CASSNRQGVHEQYF
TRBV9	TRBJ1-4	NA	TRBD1	TGTGCCAGCAGCGTGGGACAGTTGGATGAAAAACTGTTTTTT	CASSVGQLDEKLFF
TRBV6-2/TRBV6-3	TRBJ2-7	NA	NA	TGTGCCAGCAGTTACGCGGGGTATTCCTACGAGCAGTACTTC	CASSYAGYSYEQYF
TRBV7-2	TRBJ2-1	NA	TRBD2	TGTGCCAGCAGCTTAGTACCTAGCGGGGGGGAGCAGTTCTTC	CASSLVPSGGEQFF
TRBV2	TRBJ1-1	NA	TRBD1	TGTGCCAGCAGCCGACAGGGGACCACTGAAGCTTTCTTT	CASSRQGTTEAFF
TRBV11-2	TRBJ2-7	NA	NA	TGTGCCAGCAGCTCCATATCATGGACAGATAGGTACGAGCAGTACTTC	CASSSISWTDRYEQYF
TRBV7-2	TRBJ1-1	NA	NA	TGTGCCAGCAGCTTATATGCGGACACTGAAGCTTTCTTT	CASSLYADTEAFF
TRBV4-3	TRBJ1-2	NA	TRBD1	TGCGCCAGCAGCCAAGATTACAGGGGTGTAAATGGCTACACCTTC	CASSQDYRGVNGYTF
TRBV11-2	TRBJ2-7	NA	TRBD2	TGTGCCAGCACCCTAAGCGGGGACTCCTACGAGCAGTACTTC	CASTLSGDSYEQYF
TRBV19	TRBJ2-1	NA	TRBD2	TGTGCCAGTACCCGGACTAGCGGGGGGACGAGCTCCTACAATGAGCAGTTCTTC	CASTRTSGGTSSYNEQFF
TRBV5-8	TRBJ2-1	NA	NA	TGTGCCAGCAGCTTGGCCGTAGGGAGGAATGAGCAGTTCTTC	CASSLAVGRNEQFF
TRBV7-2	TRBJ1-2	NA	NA	TGTGCCAGCAGCTTAGTACAGGGCTTTAACTATGGCTACACCTTC	CASSLVQGFNYGYTF
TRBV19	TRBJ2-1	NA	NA	TGTGCCAGTAGTCAGGGGGGTTACAATGAGCAGTTCTTC	CASSQGGYNEQFF
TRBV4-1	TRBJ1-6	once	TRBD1	TGCGCCAGCAGCCAAGAAGGGGGCAGGGGACGGAATTCACCCCTCCACTTT	CASSQEGGRGRNSPLHF
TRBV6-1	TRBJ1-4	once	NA	TGTGCCAGCAGTGAATCCAGTGTGGAAAAACTGTTTTTT	CASSESSVEKLFF
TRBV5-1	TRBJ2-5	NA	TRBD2	TGCGCCAGCAGCTTGATTAGCGGGGGGGCGAAAGAGACCCAGTACTTC	CASSLISGGAKETQYF
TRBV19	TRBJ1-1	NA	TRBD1	TGTGCCAGTACTCTGACAGGGACGGGGACTGAAGCTTTCTTT	CASTLTGTGTEAFF
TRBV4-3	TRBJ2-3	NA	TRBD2	TGCGCCAGCAGCCAAGGGACTAGCGGGGGGGTGAGAGATACGCAGTATTTT	CASSQGTSGGVRDTQYF
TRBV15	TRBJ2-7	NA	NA	TGTGCCACCAGCAGAGTCGGGGAATCGCGGGAGCAGTACTTC	CATSRVGESREQYF
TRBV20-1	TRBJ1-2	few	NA	TGCAGTGCTATCTCAGGGCCAGGCTACACCTTC	CSAISGPGYTF
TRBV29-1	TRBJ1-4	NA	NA	TGCAGCGTTGAAAGGGGAGAAAAACTGTTTTTT	CSVERGEKLFF